The sample holds a few counts of the clone carrying this T cell receptor beta chain. The data originate from a study of response to subunit inactivated influenza vaccine. From the RT-PCR reads, TCRdb called clonotypes with MiXCR, one entry per CDR3 protein. The sample includes approximately 700,000 distinct CDR3 sequences, around 14% of them seen just once. CDR1 is DFQATT, CDR2 SNEGSKA, per germline (reference sequence). V lost 6 bases and J 0 bases, leaving 15 bases between the germline ends. The CDR3 length is 15 residues. The sequences come from PBMCs from blood, collected less than 15 days before vaccination. The clonotype comes from a man between 45 and 60 years old who received an inactivated influenza vaccine. This chain links TRBV20-1 with TRBJ2-1, with D possibly being TRBD2 (5 bases). The CDR3 sequence is CSASLSGSSYNEQFF. In DNA form, the CDR3 reads TGCAGTGCCTCGCTCAGCGGAAGCTCCTACAATGAGCAGTTCTTC.